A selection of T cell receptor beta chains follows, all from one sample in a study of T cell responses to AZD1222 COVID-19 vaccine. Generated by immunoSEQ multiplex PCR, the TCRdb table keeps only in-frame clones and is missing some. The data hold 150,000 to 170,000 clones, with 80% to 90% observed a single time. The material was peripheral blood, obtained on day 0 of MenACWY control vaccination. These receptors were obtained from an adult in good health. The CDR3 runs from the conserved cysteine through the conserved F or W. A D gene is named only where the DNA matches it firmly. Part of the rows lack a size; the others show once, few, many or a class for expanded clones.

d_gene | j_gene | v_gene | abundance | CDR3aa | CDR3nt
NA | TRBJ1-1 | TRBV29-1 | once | CSVARLGDTEAFF | TGCAGCGTTGCAAGGCTGGGGGACACTGAAGCTTTCTTT
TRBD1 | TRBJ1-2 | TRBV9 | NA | CASSDDSDRANYGYTF | TGTGCCAGCAGCGACGATTCGGACAGGGCCAACTATGGCTACACCTTC
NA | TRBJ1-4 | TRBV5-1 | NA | CASSSGGPNNEKLFF | TGCGCCAGCAGCTCGGGGGGACCGAATAATGAAAAACTGTTTTTT
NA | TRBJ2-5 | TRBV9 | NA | CASSVAYGETQYF | TGTGCCAGCAGCGTAGCCTACGGAGAGACCCAGTACTTC
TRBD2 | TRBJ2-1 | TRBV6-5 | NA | CASKAGVYNEQFF | TGTGCCAGCAAAGCGGGGGTGTACAATGAGCAGTTCTTC
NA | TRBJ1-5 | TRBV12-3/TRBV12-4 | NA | CASSSLEGQPQHF | TGTGCCAGCAGTTCTCTTGAGGGCCAGCCCCAGCATTTT
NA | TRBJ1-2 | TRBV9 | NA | CASSALDLVPYGYTF | TGTGCCAGCAGCGCACTAGACTTAGTCCCCTATGGCTACACCTTC
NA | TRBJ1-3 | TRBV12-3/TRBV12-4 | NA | CASSPSGNTIYF | TGTGCCAGCAGTCCGTCTGGAAACACCATATATTTT
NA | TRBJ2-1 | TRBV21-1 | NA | CASIEYWDYHYCYNEQFF | TGTGCCAGCATCGAATACTGGGACTATCATTATTGTTACAATGAGCAGTTCTTC
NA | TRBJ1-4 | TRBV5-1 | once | CASRLLGYEKLFF | TGCGCCAGCAGACTTCTCGGATATGAAAAACTGTTTTTT
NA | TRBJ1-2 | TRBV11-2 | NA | CASSLVGTTNYGYTF | TGTGCCAGCAGCTTAGTAGGTACAACTAACTATGGCTACACCTTC
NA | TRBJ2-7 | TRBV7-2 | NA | CASSLVIEYEQYF | TGTGCCAGCAGCTTAGTAATTGAGTACGAGCAGTACTTC
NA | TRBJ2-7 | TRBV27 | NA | CASSDRVGYEQYF | TGTGCCAGCAGTGACAGAGTTGGTTACGAGCAGTACTTC
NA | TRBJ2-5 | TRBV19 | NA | CASSIGREETQYF | TGTGCCAGTAGTATAGGACGGGAAGAGACCCAGTACTTC
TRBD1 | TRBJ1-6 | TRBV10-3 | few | CAISPTGDSPLHF | TGTGCCATCAGCCCGACAGGGGATTCACCCCTCCACTTT
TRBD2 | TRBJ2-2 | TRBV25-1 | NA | CASTSFFGGAPGELFF | TGTGCCAGCACTAGCTTCTTCGGGGGGGCTCCCGGGGAGCTGTTTTTT
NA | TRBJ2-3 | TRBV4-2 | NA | CASREGDTQYF | TGTGCCAGCAGAGAGGGGGATACGCAGTATTTT
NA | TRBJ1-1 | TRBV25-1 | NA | CASSDRRSDSEAFF | TGTGCCAGCAGTGACCGCCGATCGGACAGTGAAGCTTTCTTT
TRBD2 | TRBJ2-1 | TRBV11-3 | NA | CASSPGLAGGPEQFF | TGTGCCAGCAGCCCCGGACTAGCGGGAGGGCCTGAGCAGTTCTTC
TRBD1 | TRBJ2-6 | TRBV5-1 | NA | CASRTGGVGANVLTF | TGCGCCAGCCGAACAGGGGGCGTCGGGGCCAACGTCCTGACTTTC
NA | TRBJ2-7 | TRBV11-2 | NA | CASSFEWLLSYEQYF | TGTGCCAGCAGCTTCGAGTGGCTGTTATCCTACGAGCAGTACTTC
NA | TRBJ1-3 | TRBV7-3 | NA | CASSRGGSGNTIYF | TGTGCCAGCAGCCGAGGGGGCTCTGGAAACACCATATATTTT
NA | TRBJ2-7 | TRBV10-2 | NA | CASTRTGTSSYEQYF | TGCGCCAGCACCCGTACAGGAACTTCCTCCTACGAGCAGTACTTC
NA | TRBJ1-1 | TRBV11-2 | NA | CASSLGYAMNTEAFF | TGTGCCAGCAGCTTAGGTTACGCAATGAACACTGAAGCTTTCTTT
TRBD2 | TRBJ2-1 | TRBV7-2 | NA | CASSFQAGGALNEQFF | TGTGCCAGCAGCTTCCAGGCGGGGGGGGCACTCAATGAGCAGTTCTTC
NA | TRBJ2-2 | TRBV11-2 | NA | CASHTWVGELFF | TGTGCCAGCCACACGTGGGTCGGGGAGCTGTTTTTT
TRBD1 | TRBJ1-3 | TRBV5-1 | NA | CASSPGQITSGNTIYF | TGCGCCAGCAGCCCGGGACAGATTACCTCTGGAAACACCATATATTTT
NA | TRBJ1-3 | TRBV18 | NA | CASSPARVTDSGNTIYF | TGTGCCAGCTCGCCTGCTAGGGTGACAGACTCTGGAAACACCATATATTTT
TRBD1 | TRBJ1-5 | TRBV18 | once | CASSPSLDRGQQPQHF | TGTGCCAGCTCACCATCCCTGGACAGGGGGCAACAGCCCCAGCATTTT
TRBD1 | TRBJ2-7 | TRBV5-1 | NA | CASSLEGTGVSGEQYF | TGCGCCAGCAGCTTGGAGGGGACAGGGGTTAGTGGCGAGCAGTACTTC
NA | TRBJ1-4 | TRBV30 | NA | CAWSGGGPGEKLFF | TGTGCCTGGAGTGGAGGAGGGCCCGGGGAAAAACTGTTTTTT
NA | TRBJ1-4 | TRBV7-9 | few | CASSTTGGAKGKLFF | TGTGCCAGCAGCACCACGGGAGGGGCGAAGGGAAAACTGTTTTTT
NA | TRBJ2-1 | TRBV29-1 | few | CSVGQGIVNEQFF | TGCAGCGTTGGTCAGGGCATTGTGAATGAGCAGTTCTTC
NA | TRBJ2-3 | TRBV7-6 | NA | CASSLGGGHTLYTDTQYF | TGTGCCAGCAGCTTAGGCGGGGGCCATACTCTTTACACAGATACGCAGTATTTT
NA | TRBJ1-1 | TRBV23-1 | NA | CASSQSGQGGNTEAFF | TGCGCCAGCAGTCAATCGGGTCAGGGCGGGAACACTGAAGCTTTCTTT
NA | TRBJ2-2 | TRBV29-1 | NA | CSAGRASGGRTGELFF | TGCAGCGCTGGGCGAGCTTCGGGGGGCCGCACCGGGGAGCTGTTTTTT
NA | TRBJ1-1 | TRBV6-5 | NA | CASKGVGTEAFF | TGTGCCAGCAAGGGGGTGGGCACTGAAGCTTTCTTT
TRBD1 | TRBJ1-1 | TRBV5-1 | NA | CASRPPGQGKKNTEAFF | TGCGCCAGCCGGCCTCCTGGACAGGGTAAAAAGAACACTGAAGCTTTCTTT
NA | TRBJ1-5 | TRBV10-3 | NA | CAISDRISSRSNQPQHF | TGTGCCATCAGTGACCGGATCTCCTCTCGCAGCAATCAGCCCCAGCATTTT
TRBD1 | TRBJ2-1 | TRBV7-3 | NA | CASSSLQGNEQFF | TGTGCCAGCAGCTCCCTACAGGGGAATGAGCAGTTCTTC
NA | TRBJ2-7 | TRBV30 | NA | CAWSVIRGHEQYF | TGTGCCTGGAGTGTAATACGGGGGCACGAGCAGTACTTC
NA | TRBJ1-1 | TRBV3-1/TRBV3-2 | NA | CASSPKFTEAFF | TGTGCCAGCAGCCCAAAATTCACTGAAGCTTTCTTT
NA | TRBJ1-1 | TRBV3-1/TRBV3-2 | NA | CASSQEGGQLNTEAFF | TGTGCCAGCAGCCAAGAGGGGGGACAACTGAACACTGAAGCTTTCTTT
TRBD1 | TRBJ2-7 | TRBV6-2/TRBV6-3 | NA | CASSYSRTGAINEQYF | TGTGCCAGCAGTTACTCGAGGACAGGGGCAATCAACGAGCAGTACTTC
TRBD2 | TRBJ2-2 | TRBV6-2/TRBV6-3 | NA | CASSYTRGGVAGELFF | TGTGCCAGCAGTTATACACGGGGGGGCGTCGCCGGGGAGCTGTTTTTT
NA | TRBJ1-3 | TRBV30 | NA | CAWRTELSGNTIYF | TGTGCCTGGAGAACGGAACTCTCTGGAAACACCATATATTTT
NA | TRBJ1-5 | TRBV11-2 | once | CASSGGDIFRF | TGTGCCAGCTCGGGGGGAGACATTTTTCGTTTT